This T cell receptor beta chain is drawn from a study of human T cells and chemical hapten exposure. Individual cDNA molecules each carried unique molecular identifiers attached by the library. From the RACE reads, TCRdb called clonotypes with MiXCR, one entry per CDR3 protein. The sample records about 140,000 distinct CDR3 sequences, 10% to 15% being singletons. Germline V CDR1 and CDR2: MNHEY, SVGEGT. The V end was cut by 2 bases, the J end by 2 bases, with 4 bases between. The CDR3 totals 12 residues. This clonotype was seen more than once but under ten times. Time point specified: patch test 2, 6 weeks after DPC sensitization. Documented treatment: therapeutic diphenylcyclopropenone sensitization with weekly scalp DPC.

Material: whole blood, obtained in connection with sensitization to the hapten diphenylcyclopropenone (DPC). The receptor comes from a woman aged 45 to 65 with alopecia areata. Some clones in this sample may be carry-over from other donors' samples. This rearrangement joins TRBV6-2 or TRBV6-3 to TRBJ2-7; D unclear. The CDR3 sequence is CASSYQAYEQYF. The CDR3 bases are TGTGCCAGCAGTTACCAGGCCTACGAGCAGTACTTC.